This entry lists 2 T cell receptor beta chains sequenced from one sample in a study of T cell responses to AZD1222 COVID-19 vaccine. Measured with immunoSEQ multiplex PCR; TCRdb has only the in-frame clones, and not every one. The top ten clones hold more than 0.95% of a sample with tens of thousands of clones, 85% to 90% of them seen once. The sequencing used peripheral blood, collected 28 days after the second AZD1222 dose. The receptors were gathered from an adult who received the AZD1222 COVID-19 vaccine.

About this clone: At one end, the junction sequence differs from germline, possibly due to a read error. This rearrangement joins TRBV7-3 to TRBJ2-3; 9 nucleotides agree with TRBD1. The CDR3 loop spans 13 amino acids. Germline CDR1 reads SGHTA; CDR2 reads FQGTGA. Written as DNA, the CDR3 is TGTGCCAGCAGCTTAGAGGGAGACAGGGGGAGGCATTTT. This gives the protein CASSLEGDRGRHF.

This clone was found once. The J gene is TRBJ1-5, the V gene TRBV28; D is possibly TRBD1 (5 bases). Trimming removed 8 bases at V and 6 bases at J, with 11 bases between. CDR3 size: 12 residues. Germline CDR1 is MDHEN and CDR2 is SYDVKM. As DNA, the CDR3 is TGTGCCAGCTCGTGGGGCACTCAGCCCCAGCATTTT. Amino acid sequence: CASSWGTQPQHF.